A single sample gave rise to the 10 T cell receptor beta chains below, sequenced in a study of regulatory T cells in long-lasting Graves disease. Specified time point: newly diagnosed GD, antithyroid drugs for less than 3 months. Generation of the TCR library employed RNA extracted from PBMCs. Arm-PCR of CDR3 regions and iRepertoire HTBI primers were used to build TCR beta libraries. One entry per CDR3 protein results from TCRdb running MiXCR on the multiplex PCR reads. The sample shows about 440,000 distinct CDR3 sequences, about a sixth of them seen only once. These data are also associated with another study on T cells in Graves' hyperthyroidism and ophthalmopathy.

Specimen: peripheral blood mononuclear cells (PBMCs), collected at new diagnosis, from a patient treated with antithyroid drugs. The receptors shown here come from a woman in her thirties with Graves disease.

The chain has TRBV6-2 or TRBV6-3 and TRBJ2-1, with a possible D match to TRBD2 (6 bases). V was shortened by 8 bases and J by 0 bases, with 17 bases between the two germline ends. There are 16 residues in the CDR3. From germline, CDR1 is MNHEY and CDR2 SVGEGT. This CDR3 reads CASGSPGESSYNEQFF. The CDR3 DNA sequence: TGTGCCAGCGGAAGCCCGGGGGAGAGCTCCTACAATGAGCAGTTCTTC.

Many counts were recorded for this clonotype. Here the CDR3 DNA reads TGCAGTGCTAGGCCTAGCGGGTACACAGATACGCAGTATTTT. It is translated as CSARPSGYTDTQYF. V and J are TRBV20-1 and TRBJ2-3, with 8 bases fitting TRBD2. After removal of 3 bases from V and 2 bases from J, the junction contained 4 bases not matched to a gene. The germline V gene encodes CDR1 DFQATT and CDR2 SNEGSKA (reference sequence). The CDR3 is 14 residues long.

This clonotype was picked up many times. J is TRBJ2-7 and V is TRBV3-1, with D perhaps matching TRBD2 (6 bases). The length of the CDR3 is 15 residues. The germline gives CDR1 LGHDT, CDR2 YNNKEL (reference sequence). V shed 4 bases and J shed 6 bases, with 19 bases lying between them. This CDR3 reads CASSPSLTRRLEQYF. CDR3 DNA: TGTGCCAGCAGCCCCAGCCTGACTAGGAGGCTCGAGCAGTACTTC.

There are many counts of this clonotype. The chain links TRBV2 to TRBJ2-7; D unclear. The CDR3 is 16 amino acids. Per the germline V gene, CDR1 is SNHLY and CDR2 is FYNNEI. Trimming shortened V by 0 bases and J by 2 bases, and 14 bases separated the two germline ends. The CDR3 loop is CASSEARAALPYEQYF. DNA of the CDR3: TGTGCCAGCAGTGAAGCGCGAGCAGCTTTGCCCTACGAGCAGTACTTC.

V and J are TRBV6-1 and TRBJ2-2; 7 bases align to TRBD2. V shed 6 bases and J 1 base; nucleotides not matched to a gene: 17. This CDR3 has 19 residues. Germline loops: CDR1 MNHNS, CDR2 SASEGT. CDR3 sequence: CASRDTRTLAVMNTGELFF. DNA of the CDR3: TGTGCCAGCAGAGACACCCGTACCCTAGCGGTAATGAACACCGGGGAGCTGTTTTTT.

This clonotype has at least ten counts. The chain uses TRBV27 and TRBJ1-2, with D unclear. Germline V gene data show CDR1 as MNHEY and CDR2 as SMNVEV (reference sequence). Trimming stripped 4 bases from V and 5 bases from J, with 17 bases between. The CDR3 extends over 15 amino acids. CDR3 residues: CASSSPTNGDYGYTF. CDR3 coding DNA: TGTGCCAGCAGTTCTCCGACAAACGGGGATTATGGCTACACCTTC.

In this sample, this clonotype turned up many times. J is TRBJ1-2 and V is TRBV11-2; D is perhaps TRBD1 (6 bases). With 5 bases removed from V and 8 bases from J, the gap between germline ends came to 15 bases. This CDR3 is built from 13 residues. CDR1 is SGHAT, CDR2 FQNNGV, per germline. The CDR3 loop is CASSTTGQLGYTF. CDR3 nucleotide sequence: TGTGCCAGCAGCACGACAGGACAGCTAGGCTACACCTTC.

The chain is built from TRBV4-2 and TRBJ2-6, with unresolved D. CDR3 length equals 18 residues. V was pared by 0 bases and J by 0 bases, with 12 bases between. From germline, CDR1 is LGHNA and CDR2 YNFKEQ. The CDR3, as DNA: TGTGCCAGCAGCCAAGATCTTCAGACGGTCTCTGGGGCCAACGTCCTGACTTTC. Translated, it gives CASSQDLQTVSGANVLTF.

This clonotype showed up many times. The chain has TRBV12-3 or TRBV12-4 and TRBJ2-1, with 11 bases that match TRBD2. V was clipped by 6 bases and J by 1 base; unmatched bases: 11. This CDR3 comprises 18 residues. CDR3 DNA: TGTGCCAGCAGGCGTGATAGCGGGAGGGCCGCGTCCTACAATGAGCAGTTCTTC. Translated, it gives CASRRDSGRAASYNEQFF.

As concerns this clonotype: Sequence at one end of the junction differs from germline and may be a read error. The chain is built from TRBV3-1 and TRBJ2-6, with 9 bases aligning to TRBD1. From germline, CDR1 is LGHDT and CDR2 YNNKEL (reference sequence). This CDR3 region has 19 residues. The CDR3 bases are TGTGCCAGCAGTCCTCACCAGGGACAGGGCAGCTCTGGGGCCAACGTCCCGACTTTC. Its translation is CASSPHQGQGSSGANVPTF.